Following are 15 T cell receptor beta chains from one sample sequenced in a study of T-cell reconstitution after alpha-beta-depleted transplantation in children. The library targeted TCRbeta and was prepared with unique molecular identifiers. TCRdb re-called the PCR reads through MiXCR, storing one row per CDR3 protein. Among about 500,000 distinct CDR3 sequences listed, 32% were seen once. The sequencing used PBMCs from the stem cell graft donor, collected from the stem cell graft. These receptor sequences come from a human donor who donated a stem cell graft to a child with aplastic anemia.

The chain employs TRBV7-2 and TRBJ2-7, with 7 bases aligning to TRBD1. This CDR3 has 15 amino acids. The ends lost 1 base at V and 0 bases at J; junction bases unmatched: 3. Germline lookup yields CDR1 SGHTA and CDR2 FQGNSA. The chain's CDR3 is CASSLDRGGSYEQYF. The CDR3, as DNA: TGTGCCAGCAGCTTAGACAGGGGTGGCTCCTACGAGCAGTACTTC.

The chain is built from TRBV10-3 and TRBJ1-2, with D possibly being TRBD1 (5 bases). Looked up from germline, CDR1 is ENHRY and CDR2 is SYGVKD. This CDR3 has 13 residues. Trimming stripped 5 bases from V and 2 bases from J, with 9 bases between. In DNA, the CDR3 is TGTGCCATCAGTTCAGGGATGAACTATGGCTACACCTTC. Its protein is CAISSGMNYGYTF.

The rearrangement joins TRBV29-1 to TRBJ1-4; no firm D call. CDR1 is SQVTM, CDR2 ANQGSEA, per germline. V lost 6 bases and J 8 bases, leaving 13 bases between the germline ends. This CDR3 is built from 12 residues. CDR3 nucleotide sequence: TGCAGCGTCGCCCCGACCATGGAAAAACTGTTTTTT. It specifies CSVAPTMEKLFF.

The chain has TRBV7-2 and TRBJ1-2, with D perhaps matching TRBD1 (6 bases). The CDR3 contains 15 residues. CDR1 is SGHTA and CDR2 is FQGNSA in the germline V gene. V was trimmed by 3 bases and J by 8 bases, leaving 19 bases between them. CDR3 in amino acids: CASSFERGQNRGYTF. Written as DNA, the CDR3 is TGTGCCAGCAGCTTTGAACGGGGGCAGAATAGGGGCTACACCTTC.

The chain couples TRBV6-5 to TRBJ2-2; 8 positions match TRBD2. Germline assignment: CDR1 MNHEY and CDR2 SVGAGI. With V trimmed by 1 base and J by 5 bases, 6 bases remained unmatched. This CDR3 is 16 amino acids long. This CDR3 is CASSYFTTSVTGELFF. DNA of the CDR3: TGTGCCAGCAGTTACTTTACGACTAGCGTTACCGGGGAGCTGTTTTTT.

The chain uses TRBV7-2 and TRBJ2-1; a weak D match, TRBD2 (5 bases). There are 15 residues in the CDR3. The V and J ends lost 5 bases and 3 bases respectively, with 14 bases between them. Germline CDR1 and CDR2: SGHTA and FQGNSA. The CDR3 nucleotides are TGTGCCAGCAGCCGCGGTTTCGGACTCTACAATGAGCAGTTCTTC. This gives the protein CASSRGFGLYNEQFF.

CDR3 nucleotides: TGCAGTGCTCTCAGCATAATGAACACTGAAGCTTTCTTT. Translated, it gives CSALSIMNTEAFF. The V gene is TRBV20-1, the J gene TRBJ1-1; the D is unclear. The V gene's germline CDR1 is DFQATT and CDR2 SNEGSKA (reference sequence). The CDR3 length is 13 residues. The germline V and J ends were trimmed by 5 bases and 0 bases, with 10 bases remaining between them.

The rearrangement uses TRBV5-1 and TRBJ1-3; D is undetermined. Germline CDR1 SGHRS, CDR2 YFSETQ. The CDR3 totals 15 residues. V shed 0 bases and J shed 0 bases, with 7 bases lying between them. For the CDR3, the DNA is TGCGCCAGCAGCTTGGCCGACTTCTCTGGAAACACCATATATTTT. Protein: CASSLADFSGNTIYF.

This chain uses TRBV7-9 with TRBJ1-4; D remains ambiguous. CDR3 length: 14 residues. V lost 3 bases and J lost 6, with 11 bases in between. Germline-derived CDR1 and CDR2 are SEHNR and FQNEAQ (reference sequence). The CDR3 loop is CASSFINEDEKLFF. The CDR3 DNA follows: TGTGCCAGCAGCTTCATCAATGAGGATGAAAAACTGTTTTTT.

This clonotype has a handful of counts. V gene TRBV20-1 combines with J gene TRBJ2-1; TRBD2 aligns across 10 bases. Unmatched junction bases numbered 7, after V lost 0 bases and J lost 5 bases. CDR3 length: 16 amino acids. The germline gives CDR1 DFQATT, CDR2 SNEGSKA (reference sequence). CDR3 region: CSARDRLAGVNNEQFF. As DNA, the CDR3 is TGCAGTGCTAGAGATCGGCTAGCGGGAGTCAACAATGAGCAGTTCTTC.

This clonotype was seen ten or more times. The CDR3 DNA is TGTGCCAGCAGCCCCTTTTGGCTAGCGGGACGAACCGGGGAGCTGTTTTTT. Translated, it gives CASSPFWLAGRTGELFF. The chain joins TRBV11-3 to TRBJ2-2; 9 bases fit TRBD2. The J segment lost 5 bases and the V segment lost 5 bases, leaving 12 bases of the junction unmatched. The V gene's germline CDR1 is SGHNT and CDR2 YENEEA. The CDR3 sequence is 17 residues long. The whole variable domain, filled in from reference TRBV11-3 and TRBJ2-2, reads EAGVVQSPRYKIIEKKQPVAFWCNPISGHNTLYWYLQNLGQGPELLIRYENEEAVDDSQLPKDRFSAERLKGVDSTLKIQPAELGDSAVYLCASSPFWLAGRTGELFFGEGSRLTVL.

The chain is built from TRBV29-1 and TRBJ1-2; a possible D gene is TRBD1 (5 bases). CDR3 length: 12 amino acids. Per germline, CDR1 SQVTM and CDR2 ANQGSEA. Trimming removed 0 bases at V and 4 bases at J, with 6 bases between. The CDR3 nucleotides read TGCAGCGTTGAAGATCAGGGCTATGGCTACACCTTC. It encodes CSVEDQGYGYTF. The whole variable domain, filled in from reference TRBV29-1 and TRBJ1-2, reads SAVISQKPSRDICQRGTSLTIQCQVDSQVTMMFWYRQQPGQSLTLIATANQGSEATYESGFVIDKFPISRPNLTFSTLTVSNMSPEDSSIYLCSVEDQGYGYTFGSGTRLTVV.

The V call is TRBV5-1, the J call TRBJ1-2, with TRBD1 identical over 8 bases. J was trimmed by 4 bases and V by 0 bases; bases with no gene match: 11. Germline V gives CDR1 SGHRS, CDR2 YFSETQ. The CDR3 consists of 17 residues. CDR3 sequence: CASSLEVTGDGCYGYTF. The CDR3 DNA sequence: TGCGCCAGCAGCTTGGAAGTGACAGGGGACGGATGCTATGGCTACACCTTC.

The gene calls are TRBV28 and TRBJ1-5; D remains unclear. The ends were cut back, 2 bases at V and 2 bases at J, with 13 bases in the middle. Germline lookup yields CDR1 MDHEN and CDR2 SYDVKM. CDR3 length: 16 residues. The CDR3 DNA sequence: TGTGCCAGCAGTTTAGTGGTCCTCTTCGGCAATCAGCCCCAGCATTTT. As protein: CASSLVVLFGNQPQHF.

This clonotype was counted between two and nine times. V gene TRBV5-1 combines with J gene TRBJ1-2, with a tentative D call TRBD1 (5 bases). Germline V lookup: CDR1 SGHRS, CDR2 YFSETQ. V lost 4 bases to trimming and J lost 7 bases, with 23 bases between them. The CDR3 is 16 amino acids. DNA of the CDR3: TGCGCCAGCAGCCAAGGACCGGGGGACGGGGCGGCTGGCTACACCTTC. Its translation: CASSQGPGDGAAGYTF. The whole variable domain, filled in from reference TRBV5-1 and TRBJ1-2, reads KAGVTQTPRYLIKTRGQQVTLSCSPISGHRSVSWYQQTPGQGLQFLFEYFSETQRNKGNFPGRFSGRQFSNSRSEMNVSTLELGDSALYLCASSQGPGDGAAGYTFGSGTRLTVV.